These 10 T cell receptor beta chains came from one sample sequenced in a study of CD8+ T cells in alopecia areata. The sample's treatment: oral pan-JAK inhibitor, 5-10 mg twice daily. Extracted RNA was reverse transcribed, and the resulting cDNA served as sequencing template. The method was immunoSEQ multiplex PCR; TCRdb's version includes in-frame clones alone and lacks a portion of them. The data hold about 180,000 clones, with approximately 50% observed a single time. Here the sequenced sample was CD8+ T cells sorted from blood, taken at approximately week 51, from a patient treated with tofacitinib. The receptors come from a human donor with alopecia areata.

This chain connects TRBV6-6 to TRBJ2-7, with TRBD1 identical over 12 bases. The V segment lost 8 bases and the J segment 5 bases; nucleotides outside the gene matches: 10. This CDR3 spans 15 amino acids. Germline assignment: CDR1 MNHNY and CDR2 SVGAGI (reference sequence). Here the CDR3 DNA reads TGTGCCAGCGGCTTAACCGGGACAGGGGGCGACGAGCAGTACTTC. As protein: CASGLTGTGGDEQYF.

The genes are TRBV4-1 and TRBJ2-7; D is perhaps TRBD2 (6 bases). Germline loops: CDR1 MGHRA, CDR2 YSYEKL. V was clipped by 2 bases and J by 6 bases, with 14 bases between them. This CDR3 region has 14 residues. CDR3 loop: CASSQIPSGVEQYF. In nucleotides, the CDR3 is TGCGCCAGCAGCCAAATCCCTTCGGGGGTCGAGCAGTACTTC.

Here the CDR3 DNA reads TGTGCCAGCAGCTTAGGCTTCCAGACCCAGTACTTC. Its protein is CASSLGFQTQYF. The rearrangement links TRBV7-9 to TRBJ2-5, with D unclear. Trimming took off 1 base at V and 6 bases at J, with 6 bases between the two ends. Germline CDR1 is SEHNR and CDR2 is FQNEAQ (reference sequence). The CDR3 contains 12 residues. The full variable domain, with the rest looked up from reference TRBV7-9 and TRBJ2-5, is DTGVSQNPRHKITKRGQNVTFRCDPISEHNRLYWYRQTLGQGPEFLTYFQNEAQLEKSRLLSDRFSAERPKGSFSTLEIQRTEQGDSAMYLCASSLGFQTQYFGPGTRLLVL.

This clone occurred once. The CDR3 sequence is CASQFGRGEQYF. The CDR3 bases are TGTGCCAGCCAATTCGGGCGAGGCGAGCAGTACTTC. V and J are TRBV6-1 and TRBJ2-7; D not certain. CDR3 size: 12 residues. Germline V lookup: CDR1 MNHNS, CDR2 SASEGT. V lost 8 bases and J lost 6, with 14 bases in between.

This clone came up a few times. The chain links TRBV6-1 to TRBJ2-5, with D unclear. This CDR3 spans 10 amino acids. V was cut by 8 bases and J by 3 bases, with 4 bases left in between. Germline CDR1 reads MNHNS; CDR2 reads SASEGT. Written as DNA, the CDR3 is TGTGCCAGCTGGGAAGAGACCCAGTACTTC. Amino acids: CASWEETQYF.

A few counts support this clone. The chain joins TRBV30 to TRBJ2-5, with 7 bases aligning to TRBD2. The ends lost 0 bases at V and 12 bases at J; junction bases unmatched: 7. This CDR3 has 12 residues. The germline V gene has CDR1 GTSNPN and CDR2 SVGIG (reference sequence). CDR3 protein: CAWSVLGTIKYF. CDR3 DNA sequence: TGTGCCTGGAGTGTATTAGGGACTATAAAGTACTTC.

This clone was observed a single time. The rearrangement uses TRBV2 and TRBJ1-2; no firm D call. The germline V gene encodes CDR1 SNHLY and CDR2 FYNNEI. The V end lost 1 base, the J end lost 2 bases, and 5 bases lay between the germline ends. This CDR3 is 13 amino acids long. CDR3: CASSEGENYGYTF. The CDR3 region has the DNA TGTGCCAGCAGTGAAGGGGAGAACTATGGCTACACCTTC.

The chain joins TRBV27 to TRBJ2-1; 7 nucleotides match TRBD1. CDR1 is MNHEY, CDR2 SMNVEV, per germline (reference sequence). Trimming at V came to 4 bases and at J to 8 bases, leaving 11 bases not matched to a gene. The CDR3 is made up of 15 amino acids. In DNA form, the CDR3 reads TGTGCCAGCAGTTCAACAGGGGATTACGGCCATGAGCAGTTCTTC. Translating it yields CASSSTGDYGHEQFF.

The chain carries TRBV7-9 and TRBJ2-7; D gene unclear. CDR3 size: 12 residues. V was trimmed by 5 bases and J by 2 bases, leaving 7 bases between them. Per germline, CDR1 SEHNR and CDR2 FQNEAQ (reference sequence). CDR3 nucleotide sequence: TGTGCCAGCAGCCGACTGCCCTACGAGCAGTACTTC. Translation: CASSRLPYEQYF.

The chain uses TRBV27 and TRBJ1-1, with D uncertain. V was pared by 3 bases and J by 7 bases, with 15 bases between. CDR3 length equals 14 residues. The germline CDR1 and CDR2 sequences are MNHEY and SMNVEV (reference sequence). CDR3 sequence reads: CASSFGQAEGEAFF. The CDR3 DNA reads as TGTGCCAGCAGTTTTGGCCAGGCGGAAGGTGAAGCTTTCTTT.